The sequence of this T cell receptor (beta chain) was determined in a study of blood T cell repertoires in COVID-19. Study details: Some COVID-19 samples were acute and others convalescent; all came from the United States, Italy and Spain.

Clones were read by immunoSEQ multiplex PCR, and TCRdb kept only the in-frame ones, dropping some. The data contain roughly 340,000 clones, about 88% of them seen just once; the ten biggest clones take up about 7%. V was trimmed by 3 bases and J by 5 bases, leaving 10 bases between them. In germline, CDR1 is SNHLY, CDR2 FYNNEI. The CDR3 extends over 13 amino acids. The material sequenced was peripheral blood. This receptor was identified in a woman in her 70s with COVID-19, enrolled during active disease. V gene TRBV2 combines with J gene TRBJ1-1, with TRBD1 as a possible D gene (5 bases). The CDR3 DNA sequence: TGTGCCAGCAGTGAGTCCCAGGGAACTGAAGCTTTCTTT. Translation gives CASSESQGTEAFF.